This T cell receptor beta chain derives from a study of blood T cell repertoires in COVID-19. Overall study context: Researchers got acute and convalescent COVID-19 samples from the United States, Italy and Spain. PBMCs, B-cell-depleted T cells, or T cells were the source of the cDNA or gDNA that made up the material.

Authors' processing steps: The authors estimated nucleated cell counts from reference gene primer amplification. Here immunoSEQ multiplex PCR was the method, and the copy in TCRdb shows in-frame clones only, minus some. The V and J calls and clone size are taken from that table; D and trimming were inferred from the DNA. The sample has roughly 87,000 clones, 72% seen once; the top ten hold about 15%. The germline V gene encodes CDR1 SGHKS and CDR2 YYEKEE (reference sequence). The CDR3 extends over 13 amino acids. Trimming cost V 2 bases and J 6 bases, with 11 bases left between them. This TCR was recovered from a woman over 75 with acute or convalescent COVID-19. V usage is TRBV5-5 and J usage is TRBJ1-2; D uncertain. What was sequenced was peripheral blood. DNA of the CDR3: TGTGCCAGCAGCTTTAGCAATGTCCATGGCTACACCTTC. As protein: CASSFSNVHGYTF.